These T cell receptor beta chains were read from a single sample in a study of OX40 agonist ivuxolimab in advanced cancers. The method was immunoSEQ multiplex PCR; TCRdb's version includes in-frame clones alone and lacks a portion of them. The repertoire holds about 68,000 clones, with 91% as singletons. The material sequenced was CD4+ or CD8+ T cells sorted from blood, taken in a trial of the OX40 agonist ivuxolimab. The receptor set was obtained from an adult with an advanced solid tumor such as melanoma, head and neck, liver or kidney cancer. CDR3s include the opening cysteine and the closing phenylalanine or tryptophan. A D gene is named only where the DNA matches it firmly. Rows may omit the clone size; those that give it use once, few, many or a size class.

V,D,size,J,CDR3,DNA
TRBV30,TRBD1,.,TRBJ2-7,CAWSMDRGIEQYF,TGTGCCTGGAGTATGGACAGGGGGATTGAGCAGTACTTC
TRBV4-1,.,.,TRBJ1-2,CASSQEEGGSYGYTF,TGCGCCAGCAGCCAAGAGGAGGGGGGATCCTATGGCTACACCTTC
TRBV28,TRBD1,.,TRBJ1-2,CASSSGTGTANYGYTF,TGTGCCAGCAGTTCCGGGACAGGGACCGCTAACTATGGCTACACCTTC
TRBV29-1,.,.,TRBJ1-2,CSGVASFGGYTF,TGCAGCGGGGTGGCCTCCTTCGGTGGCTACACCTTC
TRBV2,TRBD1,.,TRBJ2-7,CAGGTGVGEQYF,TGTGCCGGGGGGACAGGGGTTGGCGAGCAGTACTTC
TRBV7-3,TRBD2,.,TRBJ2-1,CASSATSGRYNEQFF,TGTGCCAGCAGCGCCACTAGCGGGAGATACAATGAGCAGTTCTTC
TRBV11-2,.,.,TRBJ2-7,CASSQAYEQYF,TGTGCCAGCAGCCAAGCTTACGAGCAGTACTTC
TRBV28,.,.,TRBJ1-5,CASSRVGGGNQPQHF,TGTGCCAGCAGCCGAGTCGGGGGAGGCAATCAGCCCCAGCATTTT
TRBV5-1,.,.,TRBJ1-2,CASSYTGTQGNYGYTF,TGCGCCAGCAGCTACACCGGGACCCAGGGGAACTATGGCTACACCTTC
TRBV19,.,.,TRBJ2-5,CASSRQIQETQYF,TGTGCCAGTAGTAGGCAGATACAAGAGACCCAGTACTTC
TRBV10-3,TRBD1,.,TRBJ2-2,CAAGQGADTGELFF,TGTGCCGCGGGACAGGGGGCAGACACCGGGGAGCTGTTTTTT
TRBV27,.,.,TRBJ1-3,CASASRGTGNTIYF,TGTGCCAGCGCGTCTCGAGGGACTGGAAACACCATATATTTT
TRBV2,TRBD2,.,TRBJ2-3,CASSLNLVRLADTDTQYF,TGTGCCAGCAGTCTAAACCTCGTAAGACTAGCGGACACAGATACGCAGTATTTT
TRBV28,TRBD1,.,TRBJ1-5,CASSRGTVPGNQPQHF,TGTGCCAGCAGTCGCGGGACAGTCCCCGGCAATCAGCCCCAGCATTTT
TRBV15,.,.,TRBJ2-7,CATSRERGSSYEQYF,TGTGCCACCAGCAGAGAAAGAGGAAGCTCCTACGAGCAGTACTTC
TRBV5-1,TRBD1,.,TRBJ2-7,CASSPDRARGYEQYF,TGCGCCAGCAGTCCCGACAGGGCGAGGGGGTACGAGCAGTACTTC
TRBV2,TRBD1,.,TRBJ2-7,CASIPTGASSYEQYF,TGTGCCAGCATTCCGACAGGGGCGAGCTCCTACGAGCAGTACTTC
TRBV6-1,.,few,TRBJ2-2,CASSEARSIRTGELFF,TGTGCCAGCAGTGAAGCGCGGAGCATTAGAACCGGGGAGCTGTTTTTT
TRBV30,.,.,TRBJ2-1,CAWSVLGLQHEQFF,TGTGCCTGGAGTGTACTCGGGTTGCAACATGAGCAGTTCTTC
TRBV19,.,.,TRBJ2-1,CASSRGMSYNEQFF,TGTGCCAGTAGTCGCGGGATGTCCTACAATGAGCAGTTCTTC
TRBV6-4,TRBD1,.,TRBJ1-5,CASREQGESNQPQHF,TGTGCCAGCAGAGAACAGGGGGAAAGCAATCAGCCCCAGCATTTT
TRBV7-2,TRBD2,.,TRBJ2-7,CASSLELGGRTYEQYF,TGTGCCAGCAGCTTAGAATTAGGCGGGAGGACCTACGAGCAGTACTTC
TRBV20-1,.,few,TRBJ1-1,CRVKGNTEAFF,TGCAGGGTAAAGGGGAACACTGAAGCTTTCTTT
TRBV9,.,.,TRBJ1-3,CASSVAAASGNTIYF,TGTGCCAGCAGCGTAGCGGCAGCCTCTGGAAACACCATATATTTT
TRBV6-6,.,.,TRBJ2-7,CASSPFAGYEQYF,TGTGCCAGCAGCCCCTTTGCCGGTTACGAGCAGTACTTC
TRBV6-5,.,.,TRBJ1-5,CASSRVQGRNQPQHF,TGTGCCAGCAGTCGGGTACAGGGAAGGAATCAGCCCCAGCATTTT
TRBV19,.,.,TRBJ1-3,CASSQLGNTIYF,TGTGCCAGTAGCCAATTGGGAAACACCATATATTTT
TRBV19,.,.,TRBJ1-2,CASSIPNRPGVYGYTF,TGTGCCAGTAGTATTCCCAACAGACCGGGGGTCTATGGCTACACCTTC
TRBV4-2,.,.,TRBJ2-1,CASSQDLLGWQFF,TGTGCCAGCAGCCAAGATTTGTTAGGCTGGCAGTTCTTC
TRBV5-1,.,.,TRBJ2-6,CASSRAVFGDGANVLTF,TGCGCCAGCAGCAGGGCGGTGTTTGGGGATGGGGCCAACGTCCTGACTTTC
TRBV4-2,.,.,TRBJ1-3,CASSQSQGPPGNTIYF,TGTGCCAGCAGCCAAAGTCAGGGGCCCCCTGGAAACACCATATATTTT
TRBV2,.,once,TRBJ2-1,CAGGNVGGTYNEQFF,TGTGCCGGGGGTAATGTCGGAGGTACCTACAATGAGCAGTTCTTC
TRBV30,.,.,TRBJ1-2,CAWRDGRGYTF,TGTGCCTGGAGGGACGGGCGAGGCTACACCTTC
TRBV18,TRBD2,.,TRBJ2-3,CASSPIAGGRTDTQYF,TGTGCCAGCTCACCGATAGCGGGGGGCCGAACAGATACGCAGTATTTT
TRBV4-2,TRBD1,.,TRBJ1-2,CASSQSSGQGEGYTF,TGTGCCAGCAGCCAATCTTCGGGACAGGGGGAAGGCTACACCTTC
TRBV19,.,.,TRBJ1-2,CASSILGGNGYTF,TGTGCCAGTAGTATCTTAGGAGGGAATGGCTACACCTTC
TRBV19,TRBD1,.,TRBJ1-4,CASSTEYLTGGEEKLFF,TGTGCCAGTAGTACCGAGTATCTGACAGGGGGTGAGGAAAAACTGTTTTTT